This T cell receptor (beta chain) is from a study of T cell repertoires in cytomegalovirus infection. As for the study in general: CMV epitopes used comprised recently identified HLA-C-restricted ones and well-studied HLA-B-restricted ones.

Study-wide results and limits: CMV-specific TCR beta clonotypes restricted by HLA-C were the ones dominating the ex vivo response.

At least ten counts were recorded for this clonotype. Its antigen is undetermined. TCRdb re-called the reads with MiXCR, one entry per CDR3 protein. The sample has under 450,000 distinct CDR3 sequences, roughly a third seen once. Germline CDR1 reads SGHTA; CDR2 reads FQGNSA. This CDR3 comprises 14 residues. V lost 3 bases to trimming and J lost 4 bases, with 10 bases between them. The sequence was obtained from a human donor in good health (CMV status not recorded). Some clones in this sample may be carry-over from other donors' samples. The specimen was cultured PBMCs, collected from culture after CMV antigen stimulation. The rearrangement links TRBV7-2 to TRBJ1-5; no reliable D call. The DNA of the CDR3 is TGTGCCAGCAGCTTGTCGGGAACTAATCAGCCCCAGCATTTT. Its translation: CASSLSGTNQPQHF.